Each of the 20 T cell receptor beta chains below was sequenced from the same sample in a study of beta chain features in type 1 diabetes. Investigators reverse transcribed all isolated RNA, so they sequenced expressed TCRB transcripts. Some clones are missing from TCRdb's copy, which holds only in-frame ones; the method was immunoSEQ multiplex PCR. The repertoire includes some 250,000 clones, 27% of them detected once, and approximately 4% sits in the top ten. Specimen: central memory CD4+ T cells from blood. All receptors derive from a man aged 25-45 years in good health.

This clone was observed a few times. The J gene is TRBJ2-7, the V gene TRBV7-9; weak D call: TRBD1 (6 bases). The germline V gene has CDR1 SEHNR and CDR2 FQNEAQ (reference sequence). The CDR3 runs to 14 residues. Trimming took 1 base from V and 5 from J, leaving 12 bases between them. The CDR3 DNA reads TGTGCCAGCAGCTTAGTCCCACAGGGTAACGAGCAGTACTTC. This translates into CASSLVPQGNEQYF. The full variable domain, in which reference TRBV7-9 and TRBJ2-7 provide the parts outside the CDR3, is DTGVSQNPRHKITKRGQNVTFRCDPISEHNRLYWYRQTLGQGPEFLTYFQNEAQLEKSRLLSDRFSAERPKGSFSTLEIQRTEQGDSAMYLCASSLVPQGNEQYFGPGTRLTVT.

This chain joins TRBV2 and TRBJ2-1; TRBD2 aligns across 11 bases. In germline, CDR1 is SNHLY, CDR2 FYNNEI. This CDR3 region has 13 residues. V gave up 4 bases and J gave up 7 bases; unmatched junction bases: 0. CDR3 DNA sequence: TGTGCCAGCAGTGGACTAGCGGGGAATGAGCAGTTCTTC. Its protein is CASSGLAGNEQFF.

The V call is TRBV5-4, the J call TRBJ2-7; 8 bases are a match to TRBD1. With V trimmed by 2 bases and J by 3 bases, 1 base remained unmatched. The CDR3 runs to 13 residues. From germline, CDR1 is SGHNT and CDR2 YYREEE (reference sequence). CDR3 bases: TGTGCCAGCAGCTTCGACAGGGGCTACGAGCAGTACTTC. As protein: CASSFDRGYEQYF.

The chain carries TRBV18 and TRBJ1-1, with TRBD1 as a possible D gene (6 bases). Trimming took 5 bases from V and 2 from J, leaving 12 bases between them. CDR1 and CDR2 (germline): KGHSH, LQKENI. The CDR3 has 14 amino acids. CDR3 nucleotide sequence: TGTGCCAGCTCAAGGGGGAGCGGTAACACTGAAGCTTTCTTT. Translation: CASSRGSGNTEAFF.

Comments on this clone: Other DNA sequences of this sample code for an identical CDR3. The genes are TRBV7-9 and TRBJ2-2; D is undetermined. The length of the CDR3 is 12 residues. Germline CDR1 and CDR2: SEHNR and FQNEAQ (reference sequence). Trimming pared 5 bases from V and 2 bases from J, leaving 3 bases between. For the CDR3, the DNA is TGTGCCAGCAGCCTAAACACCGGGGAGCTGTTTTTT. This translates into CASSLNTGELFF.

V is TRBV2 and J is TRBJ2-5, with 11 positions matching TRBD2. V shed 1 base, J shed 2 bases, and the junction held 3 bases outside the gene matches. This CDR3 contains 16 residues. Germline loops: CDR1 SNHLY, CDR2 FYNNEI. DNA for the CDR3: TGTGCCAGCAGTGAAGGACTAGCGGGACCACAAGAGACCCAGTACTTC. It codes for CASSEGLAGPQETQYF.

This clone was seen a handful of times. The V gene is TRBV7-9, the J gene TRBJ2-1; 7 bases map to TRBD2. The ends lost 5 bases at V and 1 base at J; junction bases unmatched: 8. Germline V lookup: CDR1 SEHNR, CDR2 FQNEAQ (reference sequence). CDR3 length: 16 residues. DNA for the CDR3: TGTGCCAGCAGCCCGATGGGACTATATTCCTACAATGAGCAGTTCTTC. Translated: CASSPMGLYSYNEQFF. The complete variable domain, with remaining parts taken from reference TRBV7-9 and TRBJ2-1, reads DTGVSQNPRHKITKRGQNVTFRCDPISEHNRLYWYRQTLGQGPEFLTYFQNEAQLEKSRLLSDRFSAERPKGSFSTLEIQRTEQGDSAMYLCASSPMGLYSYNEQFFGPGTRLTVL.

This clone has only a few counts. The rearrangement uses TRBV18 and TRBJ1-1; tentatively, D is TRBD1 (5 bases). The CDR3 spans 14 residues. V lost 3 bases and J 1 base, leaving 9 bases between the germline ends. CDR1 KGHSH and CDR2 LQKENI come from the germline V gene. The DNA of the CDR3 is TGTGCCAGCTCACCCCAGGGAAAGAACACTGAAGCTTTCTTT. It codes for CASSPQGKNTEAFF.

This clone was seen ten or more times. The V and J genes are TRBV5-1 and TRBJ1-1; weak D call: TRBD1 (5 bases). Trimming removed 0 bases at V and 5 bases at J, with 17 bases between. This CDR3 is 16 amino acids long. The germline gives CDR1 SGHRS, CDR2 YFSETQ. CDR3 residues: CASSLDLGPGKTEAFF. The CDR3, as DNA: TGCGCCAGCAGCTTGGATCTGGGGCCGGGTAAGACTGAAGCTTTCTTT.

In its sample, this clone was seen a few times. V is TRBV10-3 and J is TRBJ2-3, with a possible D match to TRBD1 (5 bases). Trimming took 4 bases from V and 2 from J, leaving 13 bases between them. The CDR3 contains 15 residues. Germline V gene lookup returns CDR1 ENHRY and CDR2 SYGVKD. Here the CDR3 DNA reads TGTGCCATCAGTGCAGGGCTCCAACCCACAGATACGCAGTATTTT. Translation gives CAISAGLQPTDTQYF.

In this sample, this clone turned up many times. This chain uses TRBV7-2 with TRBJ2-4; D remains unclear. The V and J ends lost 2 bases and 0 bases respectively, with 8 bases between them. The CDR3 length is 15 residues. Germline V gives CDR1 SGHTA, CDR2 FQGNSA. This CDR3 is CASSLTDSAKNIQYF. The CDR3 nucleotides read TGTGCCAGCAGCTTAACCGATTCAGCCAAAAACATTCAGTACTTC.

V is TRBV6-6 and J is TRBJ2-3; 8 bases match TRBD2. The germline V gene encodes CDR1 MNHNY and CDR2 SVGAGI (reference sequence). CDR3 length: 14 residues. Trimming took 6 bases from V and 4 from J; bases not matched to a gene: 6. CDR3 amino acids: CASSPSTSADTQYF. For the CDR3, the DNA is TGTGCCAGCAGCCCTTCGACTAGCGCAGATACGCAGTATTTT.

The genes are TRBV18 and TRBJ2-1; 10 bases fit TRBD1. Germline CDR1 is KGHSH and CDR2 is LQKENI. V shed 6 bases, J shed 5 bases, and the junction held 13 bases outside the gene matches. This CDR3 has 17 amino acids. In DNA form, the CDR3 reads TGTGCCAGCTCGTCCAAGACAGGGGGCCAATACGACAATGAGCAGTTCTTC. Translated: CASSSKTGGQYDNEQFF.

This chain joins TRBV27 and TRBJ2-7, with D possibly called TRBD1 or TRBD2 (5 bases each). The CDR3 has 13 residues. V was shortened by 5 bases and J by 3 bases, with 11 bases between the two germline ends. The germline CDR1 and CDR2 sequences are MNHEY and SMNVEV (reference sequence). For the CDR3, the DNA is TGTGCCAGCAGTCCCCTGGGGGACTACGAGCAGTACTTC. It yields the protein CASSPLGDYEQYF.

This clone came up many times. The rearrangement uses TRBV6-5 and TRBJ1-1, with D tentatively TRBD1 (5 bases). Trimming cost V 4 bases and J 7 bases, with 10 bases left between them. CDR3 length: 12 amino acids. Looked up from germline, CDR1 is MNHEY and CDR2 is SVGAGI. The CDR3 region is CASSSHRNEAFF. CDR3 nucleotides: TGTGCCAGCAGTTCCCACAGGAATGAAGCTTTCTTT.

This clone appeared once. This chain connects TRBV5-1 to TRBJ2-7; tentatively, D is TRBD1 (6 bases). Germline V gene data show CDR1 as SGHRS and CDR2 as YFSETQ. Between the trimmed V and J ends, which lost 2 bases and 6 bases, there was a span of 18 bases. The CDR3 runs to 15 residues. This CDR3 reads CASSLGTGSLLEQYF. CDR3 DNA: TGCGCCAGCAGCTTAGGTACAGGGTCCCTTCTCGAGCAGTACTTC.

The J gene is TRBJ2-1, the V gene TRBV25-1; D unresolved. Germline V CDR1 and CDR2: MGHDK, SYGVNS. Trimming pared 4 bases from V and 3 bases from J, leaving 10 bases between. This CDR3 has 14 amino acids. This CDR3 is CASSARQNYNEQFF. Written as DNA, the CDR3 is TGTGCCAGCAGTGCTCGGCAGAACTACAATGAGCAGTTCTTC.

This clone was counted at least ten times. This CDR3 reads CASSTGQGTDTQYF. In DNA, the CDR3 is TGTGCCAGCAGCACCGGACAGGGGACAGATACGCAGTATTTT. The rearrangement links TRBV5-5 to TRBJ2-3; TRBD1 aligns across 9 bases. After removal of 4 bases from V and 3 bases from J, the junction contained 3 bases not matched to a gene. The CDR3 has 14 residues. Per germline, CDR1 SGHKS and CDR2 YYEKEE (reference sequence).

This clone occurred a few times. The chain uses TRBV5-6 and TRBJ1-2, with D unclear. Germline V gene data show CDR1 as SGHDT and CDR2 as YYEEEE. V lost 0 bases, J lost 6 bases, and 12 bases lay in between. The CDR3 is 14 residues long. CDR3: CASSLGPYTDGYTF. The CDR3 DNA is TGTGCCAGCAGCTTGGGACCGTATACGGATGGCTACACCTTC.

This clone has only a few counts. The V gene is TRBV30, the J gene TRBJ2-1; D not certain. Trimming cost V 2 bases and J 0 bases, with 5 bases left between them. The length of the CDR3 is 13 residues. Germline CDR1 is GTSNPN and CDR2 is SVGIG (reference sequence). The CDR3 DNA sequence: TGTGCCTGGAGTTCGAGCTCCTACAATGAGCAGTTCTTC. Translated: CAWSSSSYNEQFF.